This TCR beta chain was obtained from a study of beta chain features in type 1 diabetes. The V gene's germline CDR1 is LNHNV and CDR2 YYDKDF (reference sequence). V was trimmed by 0 bases and J by 2 bases, leaving 8 bases between them. The CDR3 runs 14 residues. Since all of the isolated RNA was reverse transcribed, expressed TCRB transcripts were what got sequenced. This table comes from immunoSEQ multiplex PCR, and its TCRdb copy is limited to in-frame clones, with some not included. The sample consists of 240,000 or so clones, roughly 30% of them appearing once. This rearrangement joins TRBV15 to TRBJ2-7, with D perhaps matching TRBD2 (6 bases). The TCR originated in a man aged 25-40 years in good health. The sample was central memory CD4+ T cells from blood. The CDR3 loop is CATSRDGGPYEQYF. The CDR3 coding sequence is TGTGCCACCAGCAGAGACGGGGGACCCTACGAGCAGTACTTC.